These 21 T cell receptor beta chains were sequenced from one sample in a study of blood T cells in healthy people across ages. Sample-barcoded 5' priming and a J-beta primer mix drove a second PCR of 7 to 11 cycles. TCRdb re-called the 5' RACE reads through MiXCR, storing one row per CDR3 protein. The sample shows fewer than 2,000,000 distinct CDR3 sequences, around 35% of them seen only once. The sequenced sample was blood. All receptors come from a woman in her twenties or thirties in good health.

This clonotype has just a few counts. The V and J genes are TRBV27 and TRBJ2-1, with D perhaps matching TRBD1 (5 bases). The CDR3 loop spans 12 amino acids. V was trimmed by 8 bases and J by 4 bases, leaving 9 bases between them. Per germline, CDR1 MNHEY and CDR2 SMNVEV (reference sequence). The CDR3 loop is CASWGSYNEQFF. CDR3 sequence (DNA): TGTGCCAGCTGGGGCAGTTACAATGAGCAGTTCTTC.

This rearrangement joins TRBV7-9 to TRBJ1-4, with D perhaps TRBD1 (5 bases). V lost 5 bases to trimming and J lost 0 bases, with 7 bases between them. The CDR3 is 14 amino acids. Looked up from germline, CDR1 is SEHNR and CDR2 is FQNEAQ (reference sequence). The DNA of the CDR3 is TGTGCCAGCAGCCGGACACCAACTAATGAAAAACTGTTTTTT. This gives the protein CASSRTPTNEKLFF.

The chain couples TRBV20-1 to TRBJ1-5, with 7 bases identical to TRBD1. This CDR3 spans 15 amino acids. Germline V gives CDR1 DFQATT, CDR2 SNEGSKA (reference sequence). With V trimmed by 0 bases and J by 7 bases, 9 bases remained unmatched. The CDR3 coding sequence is TGCAGTGCTAGAGAGACAGGGCGCGAGTGGCAGCCCCAGCATTTT. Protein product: CSARETGREWQPQHF.

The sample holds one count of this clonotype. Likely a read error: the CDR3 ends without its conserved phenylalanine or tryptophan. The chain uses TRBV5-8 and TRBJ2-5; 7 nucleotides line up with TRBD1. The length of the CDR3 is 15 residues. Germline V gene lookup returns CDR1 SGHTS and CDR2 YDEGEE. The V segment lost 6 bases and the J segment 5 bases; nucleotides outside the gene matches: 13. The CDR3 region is CASIINRDSEETQYC. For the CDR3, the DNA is TGTGCCAGCATCATAAACCGGGACAGTGAGGAGACCCAGTACTGC.

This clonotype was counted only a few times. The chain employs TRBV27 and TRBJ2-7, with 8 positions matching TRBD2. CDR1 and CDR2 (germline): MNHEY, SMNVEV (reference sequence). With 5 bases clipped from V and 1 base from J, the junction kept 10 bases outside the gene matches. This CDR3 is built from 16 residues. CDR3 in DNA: TGTGCCAGCAGTCCCTCGGGAGGGATGGTATCCTACGAGCAGTACTTC. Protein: CASSPSGGMVSYEQYF.

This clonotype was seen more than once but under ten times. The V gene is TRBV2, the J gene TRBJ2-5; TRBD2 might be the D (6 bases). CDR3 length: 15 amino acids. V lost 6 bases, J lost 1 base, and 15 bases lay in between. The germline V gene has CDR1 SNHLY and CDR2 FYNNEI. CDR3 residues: CASRLGAGTQETQYF. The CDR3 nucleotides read TGTGCCAGCAGACTAGGGGCGGGAACCCAAGAGACCCAGTACTTC. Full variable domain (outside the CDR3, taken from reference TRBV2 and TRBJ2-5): EPEVTQTPSHQVTQMGQEVILRCVPISNHLYFYWYRQILGQKVEFLVSFYNNEISEKSEIFDDQFSVERPDGSNFTLKIRSTKLEDSAMYFCASRLGAGTQETQYFGPGTRLLVL.

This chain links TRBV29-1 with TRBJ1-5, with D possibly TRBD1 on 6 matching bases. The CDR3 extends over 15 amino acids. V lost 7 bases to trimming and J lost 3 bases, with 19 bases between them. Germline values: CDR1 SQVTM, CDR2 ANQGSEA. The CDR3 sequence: CSAEEWQGNNQPQHF. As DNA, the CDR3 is TGCAGCGCCGAGGAGTGGCAGGGGAACAATCAGCCCCAGCATTTT.

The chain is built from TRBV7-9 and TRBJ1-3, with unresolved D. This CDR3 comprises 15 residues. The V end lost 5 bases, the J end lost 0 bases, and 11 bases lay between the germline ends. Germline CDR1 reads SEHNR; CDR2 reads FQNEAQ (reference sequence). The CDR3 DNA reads TGTGCCAGCAGCACGACGGGCAACTCTGGAAACACCATATATTTT. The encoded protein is CASSTTGNSGNTIYF.

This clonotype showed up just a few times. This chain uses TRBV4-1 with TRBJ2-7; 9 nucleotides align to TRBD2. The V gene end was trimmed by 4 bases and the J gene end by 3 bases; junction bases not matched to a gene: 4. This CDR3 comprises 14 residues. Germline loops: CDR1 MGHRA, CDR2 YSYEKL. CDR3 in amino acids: CASSRLADHYEQYF. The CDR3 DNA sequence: TGCGCCAGCAGCCGACTAGCGGACCACTACGAGCAGTACTTC.

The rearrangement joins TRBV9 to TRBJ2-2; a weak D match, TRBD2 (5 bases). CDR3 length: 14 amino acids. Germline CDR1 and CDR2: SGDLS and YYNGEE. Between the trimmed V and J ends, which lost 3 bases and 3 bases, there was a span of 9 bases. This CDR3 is CASSAGLHTGELFF. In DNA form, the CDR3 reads TGTGCCAGCAGCGCCGGACTCCACACCGGGGAGCTGTTTTTT.

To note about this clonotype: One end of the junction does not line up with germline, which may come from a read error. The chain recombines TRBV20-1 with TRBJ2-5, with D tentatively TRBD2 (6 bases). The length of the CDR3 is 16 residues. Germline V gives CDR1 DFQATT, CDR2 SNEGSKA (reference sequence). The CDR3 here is CSARPIGLTDQETQYF. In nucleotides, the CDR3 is TGCAGTGCTAGACCTATCGGACTAACGGACCAGGAGACCCAGTACTTC.

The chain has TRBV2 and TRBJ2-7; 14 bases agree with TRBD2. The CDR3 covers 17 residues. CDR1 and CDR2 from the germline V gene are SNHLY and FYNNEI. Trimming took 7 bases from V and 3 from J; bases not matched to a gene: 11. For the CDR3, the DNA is TGTGCCAGCAAAGGGTGGACTAGCGGGAGGTCCAGCTACGAGCAGTACTTC. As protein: CASKGWTSGRSSYEQYF.

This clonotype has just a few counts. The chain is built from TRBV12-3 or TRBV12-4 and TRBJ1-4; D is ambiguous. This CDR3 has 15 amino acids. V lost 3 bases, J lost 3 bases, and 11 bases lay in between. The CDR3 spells CASSFSQLANEKLFF. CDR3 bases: TGTGCCAGCAGTTTTTCACAGCTAGCTAATGAAAAACTGTTTTTT.

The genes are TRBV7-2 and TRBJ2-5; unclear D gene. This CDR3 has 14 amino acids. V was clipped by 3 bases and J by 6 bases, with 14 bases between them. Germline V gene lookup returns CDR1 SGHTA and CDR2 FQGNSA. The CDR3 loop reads CASSFKGHKQTQYF. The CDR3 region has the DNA TGTGCCAGCAGCTTTAAAGGTCATAAGCAGACCCAGTACTTC. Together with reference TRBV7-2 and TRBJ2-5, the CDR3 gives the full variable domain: GAGVSQSPSNKVTEKGKDVELRCDPISGHTALYWYRQSLGQGLEFLIYFQGNSAPDKSGLPSDRFSAERTGGSVSTLTIQRTQQEDSAVYLCASSFKGHKQTQYFGPGTRLLVL.

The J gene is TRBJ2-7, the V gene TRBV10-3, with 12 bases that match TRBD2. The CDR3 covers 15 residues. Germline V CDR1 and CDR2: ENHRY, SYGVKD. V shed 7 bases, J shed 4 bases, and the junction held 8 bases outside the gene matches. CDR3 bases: TGTGCCATCACCTCAGCGACTAGCGGGAGATACGAGCAGTACTTC. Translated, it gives CAITSATSGRYEQYF.

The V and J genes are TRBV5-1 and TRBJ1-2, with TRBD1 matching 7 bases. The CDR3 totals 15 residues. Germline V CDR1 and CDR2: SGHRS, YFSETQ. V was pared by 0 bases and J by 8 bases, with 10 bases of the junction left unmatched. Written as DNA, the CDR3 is TGCGCCAGCAGCTTGGCCCGCGGGACAGCGGGGGGCTACACCTTC. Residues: CASSLARGTAGGYTF.

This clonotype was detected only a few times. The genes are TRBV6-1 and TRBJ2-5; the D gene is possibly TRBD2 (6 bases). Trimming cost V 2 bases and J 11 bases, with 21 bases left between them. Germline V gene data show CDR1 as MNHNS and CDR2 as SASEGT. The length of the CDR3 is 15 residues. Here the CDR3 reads CASSETRGLPREQYF. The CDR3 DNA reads TGTGCCAGCAGTGAAACCCGGGGACTTCCCCGGGAGCAGTACTTC.

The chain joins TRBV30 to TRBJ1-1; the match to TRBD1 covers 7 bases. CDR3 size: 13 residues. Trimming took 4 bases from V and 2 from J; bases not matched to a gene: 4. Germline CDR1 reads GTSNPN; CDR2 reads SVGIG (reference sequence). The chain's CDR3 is CAWKGQSNTEAFF. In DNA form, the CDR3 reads TGTGCCTGGAAGGGACAGAGTAACACTGAAGCTTTCTTT.

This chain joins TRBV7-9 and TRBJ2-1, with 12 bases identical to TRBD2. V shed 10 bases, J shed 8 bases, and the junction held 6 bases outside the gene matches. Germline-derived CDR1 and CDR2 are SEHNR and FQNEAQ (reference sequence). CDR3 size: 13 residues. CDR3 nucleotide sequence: TGTGCCAACGCCCTAGCGGGAGGGCATGAGCAGTTCTTC. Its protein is CANALAGGHEQFF.

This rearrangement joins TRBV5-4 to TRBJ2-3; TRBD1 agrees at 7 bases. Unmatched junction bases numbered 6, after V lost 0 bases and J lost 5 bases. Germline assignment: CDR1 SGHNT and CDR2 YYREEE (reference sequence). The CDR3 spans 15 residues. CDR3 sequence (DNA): TGTGCCAGCAGCTTGGTAGGGGCAGGGGGAGATACGCAGTATTTT. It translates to CASSLVGAGGDTQYF.

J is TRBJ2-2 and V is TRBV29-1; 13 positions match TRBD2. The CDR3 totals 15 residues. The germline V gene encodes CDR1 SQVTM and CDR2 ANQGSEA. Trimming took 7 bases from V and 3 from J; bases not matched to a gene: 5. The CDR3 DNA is TGCAGCGGGACTAGCGGGAGCGGGTACACCGGGGAGCTGTTTTTT. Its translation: CSGTSGSGYTGELFF.